The 18 T cell receptor beta chains below all came from one sample that was sequenced in a study of blood T cells in healthy people across ages. Combining a sample-barcoded 5' primer with a J-beta primer mix, a second PCR ran for about 6 to 12 cycles. TCRdb called the 5' RACE reads again in MiXCR, with one record for every CDR3 protein. The table has 890,000 or so distinct CDR3 sequences, less than 80% seen once. The sequencing input was blood. Receptors were obtained from a man aged 25 to 40 in good health.

The chain uses TRBV6-5 and TRBJ1-6; D may be TRBD1 (6 bases). The germline gives CDR1 MNHEY, CDR2 SVGAGI. V dropped 1 base and J dropped 6 bases, with 10 bases sitting between them. The CDR3 loop spans 15 amino acids. The CDR3 region has the DNA TGTGCCAGCAGTTACTATGGACAGTTTAATTCACCCCTCCACTTT. It is translated as CASSYYGQFNSPLHF.

The chain combines TRBV5-5 with TRBJ1-5; 7 bases fit TRBD1. The length of the CDR3 is 16 residues. The J segment lost 2 bases and the V segment lost 4 bases, leaving 9 bases of the junction unmatched. Germline V gives CDR1 SGHKS, CDR2 YYEKEE (reference sequence). CDR3 DNA sequence: TGTGCCAGCAGCGGGGGACAGTTGTTAGGCAATCAGCCCCAGCATTTT. It codes for CASSGGQLLGNQPQHF.

This clonotype was recorded a few times. The chain is built from TRBV9 and TRBJ2-1; TRBD2 aligns across 11 bases. The CDR3 consists of 15 residues. CDR1 is SGDLS and CDR2 is YYNGEE in the germline V gene. V lost 2 bases, J lost 3 bases, and 1 base stayed unmatched. The CDR3, as DNA: TGTGCCAGCAGCGTTGGGACTAGCGGCTACAATGAGCAGTTCTTC. Protein: CASSVGTSGYNEQFF. Filled out from reference TRBV9 and TRBJ2-1, the complete variable domain reads DSGVTQTPKHLITATGQRVTLRCSPRSGDLSVYWYQQSLDQGLQFLIQYYNGEERAKGNILERFSAQQFPDLHSELNLSSLELGDSALYFCASSVGTSGYNEQFFGPGTRLTVL.

The chain carries TRBV25-1 and TRBJ2-5; unclear D gene. Germline V CDR1 and CDR2: MGHDK, SYGVNS. The CDR3 length is 14 residues. Trimming stripped 3 bases from V and 0 bases from J, with 8 bases between. CDR3: CASSEPEYQETQYF. The DNA for the CDR3 is TGTGCCAGCAGTGAGCCCGAGTACCAAGAGACCCAGTACTTC.

The chain has TRBV7-8 and TRBJ2-7; 7 bases align to TRBD1. V lost 1 base, J lost 0 bases, and 9 bases stayed unmatched. CDR3 length: 17 residues. CDR1 and CDR2 (germline): SGHVS, FQNEAQ. The CDR3: CASSLVADRDHSYEQYF. In DNA form, the CDR3 reads TGTGCCAGCAGCTTAGTGGCCGACAGGGACCACTCCTACGAGCAGTACTTC.

The chain is built from TRBV10-3 and TRBJ2-7; the match to TRBD1 covers 9 bases. The V and J ends lost 11 bases and 1 base, in that order; junction bases with no gene match: 18. Germline values: CDR1 ENHRY, CDR2 SYGVKD. The CDR3 has 17 amino acids. The CDR3 DNA reads TGTGCCTCCCGGGACAGGGAGGTATTTACGGAGTCCTACGAGCAGTACTTC. This codes for CASRDREVFTESYEQYF.

This chain connects TRBV2 to TRBJ1-2; 12 bases align to TRBD1. V lost 3 bases, J lost 3 bases, and 2 bases stayed unmatched. This CDR3 has 15 amino acids. The germline V gene encodes CDR1 SNHLY and CDR2 FYNNEI. CDR3: CASSEGTGGHYGYTF. In DNA, the CDR3 is TGTGCCAGCAGTGAGGGGACAGGGGGCCACTATGGCTACACCTTC.

This clonotype was counted only a few times. The genes are TRBV6-2 or TRBV6-3 and TRBJ2-7, with a possible D match to TRBD2 (5 bases). The CDR3 runs to 14 residues. V was trimmed by 0 bases and J by 3 bases, leaving 9 bases between them. Germline CDR1 MNHEY, CDR2 SVGEGT. The CDR3 bases are TGTGCCAGCAGTTACTCGACTACCGGCTACGAGCAGTACTTC. This sequence encodes CASSYSTTGYEQYF.

The chain uses TRBV6-2 or TRBV6-3 and TRBJ2-1, with TRBD1 matching over 9 bases. The CDR3 loop spans 14 amino acids. Germline CDR1 reads MNHEY; CDR2 reads SVGEGT. Trimming removed 11 bases from V and 8 bases from J; junction bases left unmatched: 13. This chain's CDR3 is CAGNSVTGGHEQFF. CDR3 in DNA: TGTGCCGGCAACTCAGTCACAGGGGGCCATGAGCAGTTCTTC.

The CDR3 region is CSVSGTGIYSNQPQHF. For the CDR3, the DNA is TGCAGCGTATCCGGGACAGGGATATATAGCAATCAGCCCCAGCATTTT. The rearrangement links TRBV29-1 to TRBJ1-5; 9 bases agree with TRBD1. The V gene end was trimmed by 6 bases and the J gene end by 0 bases; junction bases not matched to a gene: 9. CDR3 length: 16 residues. CDR1 is SQVTM and CDR2 is ANQGSEA in the germline V gene.

A few counts support this clonotype. V is TRBV28 and J is TRBJ2-1, with TRBD2 matching over 8 bases. Germline CDR1 and CDR2: MDHEN and SYDVKM. The CDR3 has 15 residues. Trimming at V came to 7 bases and at J to 4 bases, leaving 9 bases not matched to a gene. The CDR3 nucleotides are TGTGCCAGCATAGGTCGGGGGGGGATTTACAATGAGCAGTTCTTC. Its protein is CASIGRGGIYNEQFF.

The V and J genes are TRBV7-2 and TRBJ2-1, with D hard to call. Germline V gives CDR1 SGHTA, CDR2 FQGNSA. With 5 bases removed from V and 5 bases from J, the gap between germline ends came to 10 bases. The CDR3 covers 13 residues. The CDR3 spells CASSPLRDNEQFF. The CDR3 coding sequence is TGTGCCAGCAGCCCCCTTAGGGACAATGAGCAGTTCTTC.

This sequence joins TRBV6-6 and TRBJ1-5, with D possibly being TRBD1 (6 bases). V lost 7 bases and J lost 0, with 13 bases in between. Per the germline V gene, CDR1 is MNHNY and CDR2 is SVGAGI (reference sequence). This CDR3 is built from 15 residues. CDR3 loop: CASILGGGSNQPQHF. The CDR3 DNA reads as TGTGCCAGCATTCTAGGGGGGGGTAGCAATCAGCCCCAGCATTTT.

This clonotype was observed a handful of times. The chain joins TRBV28 to TRBJ1-6; D might be TRBD1 (5 bases). V lost 8 bases and J 6 bases, leaving 8 bases between the germline ends. CDR1 is MDHEN, CDR2 SYDVKM, per germline. This CDR3 has 12 residues. This chain's CDR3 is CASYQGNSPLHF. The CDR3 DNA reads as TGTGCCAGCTACCAGGGTAATTCACCCCTCCACTTT.

The rearrangement uses TRBV7-2 and TRBJ2-5, with no clear D. V was clipped by 4 bases and J by 6 bases, with 15 bases between them. This CDR3 is 14 amino acids long. Germline CDR1 and CDR2: SGHTA and FQGNSA. CDR3 bases: TGTGCCAGCAGCTCAATGAAAGTCCCACAGACCCAGTACTTC. It specifies CASSSMKVPQTQYF.

This chain connects TRBV7-2 to TRBJ2-3; possibly TRBD1 or TRBD2 for D (6 bases each). The CDR3 contains 14 residues. The V end lost 5 bases, the J end lost 1 base, and 10 bases lay between the germline ends. Germline assignment: CDR1 SGHTA and CDR2 FQGNSA. CDR3 nucleotide sequence: TGTGCCAGCAGCCCGGGGGCTGGCACAGATACGCAGTATTTT. This codes for CASSPGAGTDTQYF.

This rearrangement joins TRBV30 to TRBJ2-5, with D possibly TRBD1 on 6 matching bases. Germline CDR1 GTSNPN, CDR2 SVGIG (reference sequence). Trimming left V 4 bases short and J 1 base short, with 16 bases between. The CDR3 sequence is 15 residues long. CDR3 sequence reads: CAWTLQGQFQETQYF. Written as DNA, the CDR3 is TGTGCCTGGACCCTTCAAGGACAGTTCCAAGAGACCCAGTACTTC.

There are a few counts of this clonotype. The chain links TRBV6-6 to TRBJ2-5; 9 bases match TRBD2. Germline V gene sequence: CDR1 MNHNY, CDR2 SVGAGI (reference sequence). Trimming at V came to 5 bases and at J to 2 bases, leaving 6 bases not matched to a gene. This CDR3 has 15 residues. The chain's CDR3 is CASSPSGADQETQYF. CDR3 DNA: TGTGCCAGCAGTCCTAGCGGGGCGGATCAAGAGACCCAGTACTTC.